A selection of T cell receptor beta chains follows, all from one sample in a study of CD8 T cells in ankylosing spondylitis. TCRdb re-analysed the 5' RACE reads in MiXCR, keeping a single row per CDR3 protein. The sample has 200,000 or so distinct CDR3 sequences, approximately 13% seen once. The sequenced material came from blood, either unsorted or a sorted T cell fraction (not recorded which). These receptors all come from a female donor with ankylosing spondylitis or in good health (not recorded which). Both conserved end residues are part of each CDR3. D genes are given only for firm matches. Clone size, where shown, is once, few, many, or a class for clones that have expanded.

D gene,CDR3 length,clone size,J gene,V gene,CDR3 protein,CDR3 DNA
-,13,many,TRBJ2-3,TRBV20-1,CSAVSGGADTQYF,TGCAGTGCTGTGTCCGGGGGCGCTGATACGCAGTATTTT
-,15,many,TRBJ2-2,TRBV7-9,CASSFGATNTGELFF,TGTGCCAGCAGCTTCGGGGCAACGAACACCGGGGAGCTGTTTTTT
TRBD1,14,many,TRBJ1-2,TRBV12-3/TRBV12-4,CASSRFEGQYGYTF,TGTGCCAGCAGTAGGTTCGAGGGACAGTATGGCTACACCTTC
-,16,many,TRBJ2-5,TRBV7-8,CASTRGGPLRQETQYF,TGTGCCAGCACACGGGGCGGCCCATTAAGACAAGAGACCCAGTACTTC
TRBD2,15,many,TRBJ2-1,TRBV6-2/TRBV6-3,CASSWTSGSSFEQFF,TGTGCCAGCAGCTGGACTAGCGGGAGTTCATTTGAGCAGTTCTTC
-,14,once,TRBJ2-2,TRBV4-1,CASSHSSNTGELFF,TGCGCCAGCAGCCATTCCTCAAACACCGGGGAGCTGTTTTTT
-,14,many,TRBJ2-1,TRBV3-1,CASSVTGNYNEQFF,TGTGCCAGCAGCGTCACGGGCAACTACAATGAGCAGTTCTTC
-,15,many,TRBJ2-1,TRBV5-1,CASSHGTFSYNEQFF,TGCGCCAGCAGTCACGGGACATTCTCCTACAATGAGCAGTTCTTC
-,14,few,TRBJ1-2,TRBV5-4,CASSPSDVAGSYTF,TGTGCCAGCAGCCCCTCGGACGTAGCTGGGAGCTACACCTTC
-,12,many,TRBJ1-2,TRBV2,CAQRGGTHGYTF,TGTGCCCAACGGGGAGGGACTCATGGCTACACCTTC
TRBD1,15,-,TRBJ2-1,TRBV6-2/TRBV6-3,CASSLGQTYYNEQFF,TGTGCCAGCTCCTTGGGACAGACATACTACAATGAGCAGTTCTTC
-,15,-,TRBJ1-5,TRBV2,CASSYRDGSNQPQHF,TGTGCCAGCAGTTACCGGGACGGAAGCAATCAGCCCCAGCATTTT
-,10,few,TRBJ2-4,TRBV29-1,CSVGENIQYF,TGCAGCGTTGGGGAAAACATTCAGTACTTC
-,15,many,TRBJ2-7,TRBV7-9,CASSPRGYYSYEQYF,TGTGCCAGCAGCCCCAGAGGTTATTACAGCTACGAGCAGTACTTC
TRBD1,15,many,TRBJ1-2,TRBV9,CASSASGQSFYGYTF,TGTGCCAGCAGCGCCTCGGGACAGAGTTTCTATGGCTACACCTTC
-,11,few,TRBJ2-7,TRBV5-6,CASSATYEQYF,TGTGCCAGCAGCGCAACCTACGAGCAGTACTTC
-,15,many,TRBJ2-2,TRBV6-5,CASSFRTENTGELFF,TGTGCCAGCAGTTTTAGGACAGAAAACACCGGGGAGCTGTTTTTT
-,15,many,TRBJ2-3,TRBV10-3,CAISVERLSTDTQYF,TGTGCCATCAGTGTGGAACGACTAAGCACAGATACGCAGTATTTT
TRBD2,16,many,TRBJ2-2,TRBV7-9,CASSSGTSGTAGELFF,TGTGCCAGCAGCTCCGGGACTAGCGGGACGGCCGGGGAGCTGTTTTTT
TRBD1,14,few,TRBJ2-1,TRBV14,CASSPDRGTDEQFF,TGTGCCAGCAGTCCGGACAGGGGGACCGATGAGCAGTTCTTC
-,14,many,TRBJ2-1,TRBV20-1,CSARIEPSRNEQFF,TGCAGTGCTAGGATAGAACCGTCAAGAAATGAGCAGTTCTTC
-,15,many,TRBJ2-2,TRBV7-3,CASSSGAANTGELFF,TGTGCCAGCAGCTCGGGGGCCGCGAACACCGGGGAGCTGTTTTTT
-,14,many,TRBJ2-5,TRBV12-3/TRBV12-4,CASREQGHKETQYF,TGTGCCAGCAGAGAACAGGGACATAAAGAGACCCAGTACTTC
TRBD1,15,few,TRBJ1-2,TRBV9,CASSVRAGTAYGYTF,TGTGCCAGCAGCGTTAGGGCCGGGACAGCCTATGGCTACACCTTC
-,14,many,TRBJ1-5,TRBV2,CASSVQGMNQPQHF,TGTGCCAGCAGTGTCCAGGGTATGAATCAGCCCCAGCATTTT
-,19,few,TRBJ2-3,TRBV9,CASSVRPGQRDASTDTQYF,TGTGCCAGCAGCGTCAGGCCCGGGCAGCGAGACGCTAGCACAGATACGCAGTATTTT
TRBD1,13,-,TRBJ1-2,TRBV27,CASSSQTGGGYTF,TGTGCCAGCAGTTCACAGACAGGGGGCGGCTACACCTTC